Listed below are T cell receptor beta chains from one sample, sequenced in a study of blood T cell repertoires in COVID-19. Using immunoSEQ multiplex PCR, the repertoire was profiled, and TCRdb retains in-frame clones only, with some absent. The table has roughly 15,000 clones, around 89% seen once. The sequenced sample was peripheral blood. All receptors come from a human donor in a cohort sampled during active COVID-19. Both conserved end residues are part of each CDR3. D genes are given only for firm matches. Not all rows give a size; the values are once, few, many and, for expanded clones, a class.

j_call d_call v_call clone_size cdr3_nt cdr3_aa
TRBJ1-1 . TRBV5-4 . TGTGCCGGCAGCCAAACGGGAGGAGTAGCTGAAGCTTTCTTT CAGSQTGGVAEAFF
TRBJ2-5 . TRBV20-1 . TGCAGTGCTCATGACAGGGAGACCCAGTACTTC CSAHDRETQYF
TRBJ1-3 . TRBV3-1/TRBV3-2 . TGTGCCAGCAGCACGGGAACTGGAAACACCATATATTTT CASSTGTGNTIYF
TRBJ1-1 . TRBV7-9 . TGTGCCAGCAGCTTAGAAGATGGAGGTCATGAAGCTTTCTTT CASSLEDGGHEAFF
TRBJ1-6 TRBD1 TRBV10-1 . TGCGCCAGCAGTCCGGACAGGGTATCACCCCTCCACTTT CASSPDRVSPLHF
TRBJ1-1 TRBD1 TRBV7-6 few TGTGCCAGCAGCCCGACAGGGGGCATAAGCACTGAAGCTTTCTTT CASSPTGGISTEAFF
TRBJ1-2 TRBD1 TRBV3-1/TRBV3-2 . TGTGCCAGCAGCCAAGTAACAGGGGGCCGGGGCTACACCTTC CASSQVTGGRGYTF
TRBJ1-1 TRBD1 TRBV6-6 . TGTGCCAGCAGTTCAGGGGGTCCTAGGAGGACTGAAGCTTTCTTT CASSSGGPRRTEAFF
TRBJ2-2 . TRBV2 . TGTGCCAGCACCCCTCTCGTCGGGGAGCTGTTTTTT CASTPLVGELFF
TRBJ1-3 TRBD1 TRBV6-5 . TGTGCCACCGGGCCGGGACAGGGTGGAAACACCATATATTTT CATGPGQGGNTIYF
TRBJ2-7 . TRBV14 . TGTGCCAGCAGCTCGCCGGGACACGGAACCTACGAGCAGTACTTC CASSSPGHGTYEQYF
TRBJ1-6 . TRBV10-3 . TGTGCCATCACCGAAGGGGGGGTTGGAGCACCCCTCCACTTT CAITEGGVGAPLHF
TRBJ1-3 . TRBV6-2/TRBV6-3 . TGTGCCAGCAGTTACGGTAGCTCTGGAAACACCATATATTTT CASSYGSSGNTIYF
TRBJ1-4 TRBD1 TRBV11-2 . TGTGCCACCAATTCAGGGGGCGCCTCTGAAAAACTGTTTTTT CATNSGGASEKLFF
TRBJ1-5 . TRBV6-5 . TGTGCCAGCTGCCCAGCGATCAATCAGCCCCAGCATTTT CASCPAINQPQHF
TRBJ1-3 . TRBV27 few TGTGCCAGCAGTTCCCTTCCGAGGGACTCTGGAAACACCATATATTTT CASSSLPRDSGNTIYF
TRBJ2-7 . TRBV7-2 . TGTGCCAGCAGCCAACCCATGGCAGCGGGTCGCGAGCAGTACTTC CASSQPMAAGREQYF
TRBJ2-7 . TRBV12-3/TRBV12-4 . TGTGCCAGCAGTTTTCAGGGGAGATACGAGCAGTACTTC CASSFQGRYEQYF
TRBJ2-1 . TRBV7-2 . TGTGCCAGCAGCTCCGGGGGAGCCCGAGTTAAGGGTGAGCAGTTCTTC CASSSGGARVKGEQFF
TRBJ1-6 . TRBV21-1 . TGTGCCAGCAGCAAAGGAAGTACGGGGATAGGGACAGAGGAGCCTCGGGGTCCGGATTCACCCCTCCACTTT CASSKGSTGIGTEEPRGPDSPLHF
TRBJ1-2 . TRBV28 . TGTGCCAGCAGTCTCACACGTAACTATGGCTACACCTTC CASSLTRNYGYTF
TRBJ1-6 . TRBV2 few TGTGCCAGCAGTGAAGCCTATTCCTATAATTCACCCCTCCACTTT CASSEAYSYNSPLHF
TRBJ2-5 . TRBV4-1 . TGCGCCAGCACTTCAAGTGGGCAATCCCAAGAGACCCAGTACTTC CASTSSGQSQETQYF
TRBJ2-3 . TRBV30 once TGTGCCTGGAGTGTTCAGGGGGGAGGAGATACGCAGTATTTT CAWSVQGGGDTQYF
TRBJ2-7 . TRBV6-5 . TGTGCCAGCAGTTACTCACAGGGAACCTACGAGCAGTACTTC CASSYSQGTYEQYF
TRBJ2-4 TRBD1 TRBV25-1 . TGTGCCAGCAGTTTATCGGACAGGTCCAAAAACATTCAGTACTTC CASSLSDRSKNIQYF
TRBJ1-2 TRBD1 TRBV6-5 . TGTGCCAGCAGTTACCTGGGGACAGAGCTCTTC CASSYLGTELF
TRBJ2-1 TRBD1 TRBV27 . TGTGCCAGCAGTTTGCAGGGACAGGGACACAATGAGCAGTTCTTC CASSLQGQGHNEQFF
TRBJ2-1 . TRBV19 . TGTGCCAGTAGTATAGATCTGTGGGGGGATGAGCAGTTCTTC CASSIDLWGDEQFF
TRBJ1-5 . TRBV2 . TGTGCCAGCAGTGGCGGACAGACCGATCAGCCCCAGCATTTT CASSGGQTDQPQHF
TRBJ1-1 . TRBV5-1 . TGCGCCAGCAGCTTGGAGGCGGGTCCGGCCATAGCTTTCTTT CASSLEAGPAIAFF
TRBJ2-1 . TRBV29-1 . TGCAGCGTTGAAGATTGGGGAGATGGAGTTCCGGGGAATGAGCAGTTCTTC CSVEDWGDGVPGNEQFF
TRBJ1-1 . TRBV7-3 . TGTGCCAGCAGCCCACAAGGGGCGAACACTGAAGCTTTCTTT CASSPQGANTEAFF